Presented here are 21 T cell receptor beta chains from one specimen sequenced in a study of cytomegalovirus exposure and HLA in healthy donors. PCR amplification relied on 60 Vbeta primers (plus 13 Jbeta primers). Profiling relied on immunoSEQ multiplex PCR, and the TCRdb table lists in-frame clones only, not all of them. The table shows tens of thousands of clones, with approximately 78% occurring only once. Sequencing was done on a sample of PBMCs. These TCRs come from a male donor in good health and CMV-seropositive.

This chain connects TRBV18 to TRBJ2-5; TRBD1 is a possible D gene (5 bases). The V end lost 4 bases, the J end lost 4 bases, and 10 bases lay between the germline ends. The CDR3 length is 13 residues. The germline V gene encodes CDR1 KGHSH and CDR2 LQKENI. The CDR3 nucleotides read TGTGCCAGCTCACAACAGGAAACAGAGACCCAGTACTTC. This translates into CASSQQETETQYF.

This clone was counted many times. V and J are TRBV21-1 and TRBJ1-2; the D call TRBD1 from the table was never checked on the DNA. TRBV21-1 is a documented pseudogene. The CDR3 runs 16 residues. CDR3 loop: CASTPGDRGNGYGYTF. The CDR3 DNA sequence: TGTGCCAGCACCCCCGGGGACAGGGGGAATGGCTATGGCTACACCTTC.

The chain has TRBV15 and TRBJ2-5; 7 bases align to TRBD1. The germline gives CDR1 LNHNV, CDR2 YYDKDF (reference sequence). CDR3 length equals 17 residues. The V segment lost 4 bases and the J segment 1 base; nucleotides outside the gene matches: 12. In DNA form, the CDR3 reads TGTGCCACCAGCAACCTTAGACAGGGTAGGATCCAAGAGACCCAGTACTTC. Translating gives CATSNLRQGRIQETQYF.

The chain combines TRBV9 with TRBJ1-1; no clear D gene. Germline V gives CDR1 SGDLS, CDR2 YYNGEE. Trimming cost V 2 bases and J 3 bases, with 8 bases left between them. The CDR3 contains 13 residues. Written as DNA, the CDR3 is TGTGCCAGCAGCGTCGACGGGTACACTGAAGCTTTCTTT. Protein: CASSVDGYTEAFF. The full variable domain, in which reference TRBV9 and TRBJ1-1 provide the parts outside the CDR3, is DSGVTQTPKHLITATGQRVTLRCSPRSGDLSVYWYQQSLDQGLQFLIQYYNGEERAKGNILERFSAQQFPDLHSELNLSSLELGDSALYFCASSVDGYTEAFFGQGTRLTVV.

The CDR3 sequence: CASRTGTSQETQYF. CDR3 DNA: TGTGCCAGCAGGACCGGGACATCCCAAGAGACCCAGTACTTC. The chain joins TRBV27 to TRBJ2-5, with D possibly being TRBD1 (6 bases). V lost 6 bases, J lost 1 base, and 12 bases lay in between. Germline V gene data show CDR1 as MNHEY and CDR2 as SMNVEV (reference sequence). The CDR3 loop spans 14 amino acids.

For this clone: At the DNA level, this CDR3 is encoded by other sequences in the same sample as well. The chain is built from TRBV7-3 and TRBJ2-1; tentatively, D is TRBD2 (5 bases). Germline lookup yields CDR1 SGHTA and CDR2 FQGTGA. The CDR3 sequence is 14 residues long. V gave up 0 bases and J gave up 3 bases, with 6 bases separating them. In DNA form, the CDR3 reads TGTGCCAGCAGCTTAACGAGGGACTACAATGAGCAGTTCTTC. It is translated as CASSLTRDYNEQFF.

This clone is a singleton in its sample. The V and J genes are TRBV5-1 and TRBJ2-3; TRBD1 agrees at 9 bases. V shed 4 bases and J 1 base; nucleotides not matched to a gene: 7. Per the germline V gene, CDR1 is SGHRS and CDR2 is YFSETQ. The CDR3 covers 16 residues. For the CDR3, the DNA is TGCGCCAGCAGCACCGGACAGGGGCTGGGCACAGATACGCAGTATTTT. As protein: CASSTGQGLGTDTQYF.

This clone was found once. The chain is built from TRBV25-1 and TRBJ2-3; possibly TRBD1 for D (6 bases). CDR3 length: 14 residues. Trimming took 5 bases from V and 4 from J, leaving 13 bases between them. Germline V lookup: CDR1 MGHDK, CDR2 SYGVNS. CDR3 region: CASSTLRGSDTQYF. The CDR3, as DNA: TGTGCCAGCAGTACCCTTAGGGGGTCAGATACGCAGTATTTT. Filled out from reference TRBV25-1 and TRBJ2-3, the complete variable domain reads EADIYQTPRYLVIGTGKKITLECSQTMGHDKMYWYQQDPGMELHLIHYSYGVNSTEKGDLSSESTVSRIRTEHFPLTLESARPSHTSQYLCASSTLRGSDTQYFGPGTRLTVL.

V and J are TRBV18 and TRBJ1-2, with 8 bases fitting TRBD1. Germline V CDR1 and CDR2: KGHSH, LQKENI. The CDR3 loop spans 14 amino acids. Unmatched junction bases numbered 6, after V lost 3 bases and J lost 6 bases. CDR3 sequence (DNA): TGTGCCAGCTCACCGCTGGGACAGGAACATGGCTACACCTTC. Translated: CASSPLGQEHGYTF.

V is TRBV5-5 and J is TRBJ2-7, with D perhaps TRBD2 (6 bases). V dropped 0 bases and J dropped 3 bases, with 16 bases sitting between them. The CDR3 totals 16 residues. CDR1 is SGHKS and CDR2 is YYEKEE in the germline V gene (reference sequence). The chain's CDR3 is CASSLVSDSGYYEQYF. The CDR3 DNA follows: TGTGCCAGCAGCTTGGTGTCCGATAGCGGATACTACGAGCAGTACTTC.

The V and J genes are TRBV9 and TRBJ2-1; 10 nucleotides align to TRBD2. The CDR3 extends over 18 amino acids. V was clipped by 3 bases and J by 5 bases; unmatched bases: 14. Germline loops: CDR1 SGDLS, CDR2 YYNGEE. CDR3 region: CASSARGSRTSGDNEQFF. Here the CDR3 DNA reads TGTGCCAGCAGCGCGCGGGGCTCCCGGACTAGCGGAGACAATGAGCAGTTCTTC.

This chain links TRBV19 with TRBJ2-5; the match to TRBD2 covers 15 bases. V lost 5 bases and J lost 5; bases outside the gene matches: 3. This CDR3 has 15 residues. The germline gives CDR1 LNHDA, CDR2 SQIVND (reference sequence). The CDR3 DNA reads TGTGCCAGTAGTTCCGGACTAGCGGGAGGGGAGACCCAGTACTTC. Amino acids: CASSSGLAGGETQYF.

CDR3 sequence (DNA): TGTGCCAGCAGCTTACTAGATGCCACAGATACGCAGTATTTT. This translates into CASSLLDATDTQYF. The chain employs TRBV5-6 and TRBJ2-3; perhaps TRBD2 as D (5 bases). The germline V gene encodes CDR1 SGHDT and CDR2 YYEEEE. The CDR3 is 14 amino acids. V dropped 2 bases and J dropped 2 bases, with 9 bases sitting between them.

This clone was picked up one time. The chain couples TRBV9 to TRBJ2-5; 10 bases line up with TRBD1. V lost 7 bases, J lost 1 base, and 13 bases stayed unmatched. CDR3 length: 17 amino acids. Germline-derived CDR1 and CDR2 are SGDLS and YYNGEE. As DNA, the CDR3 is TGTGCCAGCTCGGGACAGGGGTCGTCGGAGAGCCAAGAGACCCAGTACTTC. Protein product: CASSGQGSSESQETQYF.

This CDR3 reads CATIYRAGGFYEQYF. DNA of the CDR3: TGTGCCACGATATACCGAGCGGGAGGGTTCTACGAGCAGTACTTC. The rearrangement uses TRBV19 and TRBJ2-7; 10 bases match TRBD2. CDR1 is LNHDA, CDR2 SQIVND, per germline (reference sequence). The CDR3 is made up of 15 amino acids. Germline trimming cut 10 bases from V and 3 bases from J; bases unmatched to any gene: 12.

A note on this clone: One junction end does not reproduce the germline sequence, and a read error may be involved. This chain links TRBV7-9 with TRBJ1-1; D gene ambiguous. There are 10 residues in the CDR3. CDR1 and CDR2 from the germline V gene are SEHNR and FQNEAQ (reference sequence). The CDR3 DNA is TGTTCCAGCAGCTCCACTACAGCTTTCTTT. This sequence encodes CSSSSTTAFF.

The V and J genes are TRBV25-1 and TRBJ2-1; 9 nucleotides align to TRBD2. CDR3 length: 15 amino acids. Germline values: CDR1 MGHDK, CDR2 SYGVNS. V lost 5 bases and J lost 6; bases outside the gene matches: 8. Here the CDR3 reads CASSPGGRAINEQFF. The CDR3, as DNA: TGTGCCAGCAGTCCTGGCGGGAGGGCCATCAATGAGCAGTTCTTC.

This chain links TRBV4-3 with TRBJ2-2, with a tentative D call TRBD2 (5 bases). CDR3 size: 17 residues. V was shortened by 0 bases and J by 2 bases, with 13 bases between the two germline ends. CDR1 and CDR2 (germline): LGHNA, YSLEER. The CDR3: CASSQDVGDLNTGELFF. The CDR3, as DNA: TGCGCCAGCAGCCAAGACGTGGGAGATTTAAACACCGGGGAGCTGTTTTTT.

This clone was observed a few times. The chain is built from TRBV6-5 and TRBJ1-1; D is unresolved. The ends were cut back, 4 bases at V and 13 bases at J, with 13 bases in the middle. CDR3 size: 11 residues. Germline CDR1 reads MNHEY; CDR2 reads SVGAGI. CDR3 coding DNA: TGTGCCAGCAGTTCGGGGATTAGGGTTTTCTTT. Translating it yields CASSSGIRVFF.

The rearrangement joins TRBV2 to TRBJ2-5, with 10 bases matching TRBD2. J gave up 4 bases and V 7 bases, and 9 bases lay outside the gene matches. The length of the CDR3 is 15 residues. Germline loops: CDR1 SNHLY, CDR2 FYNNEI. The CDR3 here is CASIKASGSGETQYF. CDR3 nucleotide sequence: TGTGCCAGCATAAAGGCTAGCGGGAGCGGAGAGACCCAGTACTTC.

V gene TRBV7-2 combines with J gene TRBJ2-3; 7 bases match TRBD2. The CDR3 covers 13 residues. The trim removed 1 base at V and 10 bases at J, leaving 5 bases unmatched. CDR1 is SGHTA and CDR2 is FQGNSA in the germline V gene. As DNA, the CDR3 is TGTGCCAGCAGCTTAGTTGCACTAGCGCCGCAGTATTTT. It encodes CASSLVALAPQYF.